The 31 T cell receptor beta chains listed next were all sequenced from one sample in a study of T-cell reconstitution after alpha-beta-depleted transplantation in children. Researchers prepared the TCRbeta library using unique molecular identifiers, the study reports. MiXCR, applied by TCRdb to the PCR reads, yields one record per CDR3 protein. Here the sample spans about 360,000 distinct CDR3 sequences, about an eighth being singletons. Here the sequenced sample was PBMCs, taken from the stem cell graft. These receptors were taken from a human donor who donated a stem cell graft to a child with Fanconi anemia.

The gene calls are TRBV6-2 or TRBV6-3 and TRBJ2-7; a possible D gene is TRBD1 (5 bases). This CDR3 contains 17 residues. The V end lost 2 bases, the J end lost 3 bases, and 20 bases lay between the germline ends. Germline V lookup: CDR1 MNHEY, CDR2 SVGEGT. The CDR3 nucleotides read TGTGCCAGCAGTTACCTTTTAGTCCGTGACAGCCACTACGAGCAGTACTTC. Protein sequence: CASSYLLVRDSHYEQYF.

The rearrangement links TRBV12-3 or TRBV12-4 to TRBJ2-2, with D maybe TRBD2 (7 bases). The CDR3 length is 16 residues. Trimming stripped 7 bases from V and 3 bases from J, with 18 bases between. CDR3 amino acids: CASNTWKGGYTGELFF. DNA for the CDR3: TGTGCCAGCAATACGTGGAAGGGGGGGTACACCGGGGAGCTGTTTTTT.

V usage is TRBV6-1 and J usage is TRBJ1-4, with TRBD1 as a possible D gene (5 bases). Germline V CDR1 and CDR2: MNHNS, SASEGT. This CDR3 region has 15 residues. V gave up 7 bases and J gave up 3 bases, with 15 bases separating them. The DNA of the CDR3 is TGTGCCAGCAAACCGGGGGGGTTATCTAATGAAAAACTGTTTTTT. Translated: CASKPGGLSNEKLFF.

The chain joins TRBV2 to TRBJ2-1; 8 nucleotides match TRBD2. The trim removed 4 bases at V and 9 bases at J, leaving 5 bases unmatched. This CDR3 is built from 13 residues. Germline V gene data show CDR1 as SNHLY and CDR2 as FYNNEI. In DNA form, the CDR3 reads TGTGCCAGCAGTGGGACTAGCTTTACTGAGCAGTTCTTC. Protein product: CASSGTSFTEQFF.

The J gene is TRBJ2-1, the V gene TRBV29-1; D might be TRBD1 (8 bases). Germline V CDR1 and CDR2: SQVTM, ANQGSEA. Trimming removed 8 bases from V and 2 bases from J, with 19 bases in between. The CDR3 runs 15 residues. The CDR3 region is CSITGGEKTYNEQFF. The DNA for the CDR3 is TGCAGCATTACAGGGGGGGAAAAGACCTACAATGAGCAGTTCTTC.

This clonotype was observed a handful of times. V gene TRBV19 combines with J gene TRBJ2-1, with 10 positions matching TRBD1. The CDR3 covers 16 residues. V lost 4 bases, J lost 2 bases, and 5 bases stayed unmatched. Germline V lookup: CDR1 LNHDA, CDR2 SQIVND (reference sequence). The CDR3 loop reads CASSKWTGGTYNEQFF. CDR3 in DNA: TGTGCCAGTAGTAAATGGACAGGGGGAACCTACAATGAGCAGTTCTTC. The complete variable domain, with remaining parts taken from reference TRBV19 and TRBJ2-1, reads DGGITQSPKYLFRKEGQNVTLSCEQNLNHDAMYWYRQDPGQGLRLIYYSQIVNDFQKGDIAEGYSVSREKKESFPLTVTSAQKNPTAFYLCASSKWTGGTYNEQFFGPGTRLTVL.

This clonotype was seen ten or more times. The chain uses TRBV6-4 and TRBJ1-1; D perhaps matches TRBD1 (6 bases). This CDR3 contains 13 residues. Trimming took off 6 bases at V and 4 bases at J, with 12 bases between the two ends. The V gene's germline CDR1 is MRHNA and CDR2 SNTAGT. The CDR3 spells CASRQGFGTEAFF. The CDR3 nucleotides are TGTGCCAGCAGACAGGGTTTTGGCACTGAAGCTTTCTTT.

CDR3 bases: TGTGCCAGCAGTTTGACTAGCGGGGGGCCGAGCTCCTACAATGAGCAGTTCTTC. It is translated as CASSLTSGGPSSYNEQFF. This chain links TRBV27 with TRBJ2-1; 13 nucleotides line up with TRBD2. V lost 3 bases to trimming and J lost 0 bases; unmatched junction nucleotides: 5. CDR3 length equals 18 residues. Looked up from germline, CDR1 is MNHEY and CDR2 is SMNVEV (reference sequence).

This chain joins TRBV5-1 and TRBJ2-7, with D hard to call. The V end lost 0 bases, the J end lost 10 bases, and 11 bases lay between the germline ends. Germline values: CDR1 SGHRS, CDR2 YFSETQ. CDR3 length: 12 amino acids. The CDR3 loop reads CASSLDGPPQYV. The CDR3 DNA reads TGCGCCAGCAGCTTGGACGGCCCCCCTCAGTACGTC.

This clonotype appeared many times. The gene calls are TRBV6-1 and TRBJ2-7; D gene ambiguous. The CDR3 contains 12 residues. Germline V gives CDR1 MNHNS, CDR2 SASEGT. The ends were cut back, 2 bases at V and 2 bases at J, with 4 bases in the middle. Here the CDR3 DNA reads TGTGCCAGCAGTGAAACCACCTACGAGCAGTACTTC. Translating gives CASSETTYEQYF.

This clonotype came up many times. Here the CDR3 DNA reads TGCGCCAGCAGCTTCGAGAACTATGGCTACACCTTC. This gives the protein CASSFENYGYTF. The chain uses TRBV5-1 and TRBJ1-2, with D unresolved. The V end was cut by 2 bases, the J end by 2 bases, with 4 bases between. Germline CDR1 and CDR2: SGHRS and YFSETQ. This CDR3 spans 12 amino acids.

This clonotype has only a few counts. This chain links TRBV5-1 with TRBJ2-5; maybe TRBD1 (5 bases). Trimming left V 0 bases short and J 0 bases short, with 12 bases between. Germline V gene data show CDR1 as SGHRS and CDR2 as YFSETQ. The CDR3 totals 16 residues. CDR3 loop: CASSLGQLKYQETQYF. The CDR3 DNA sequence: TGCGCCAGCAGCTTGGGACAGCTGAAGTACCAAGAGACCCAGTACTTC.

V is TRBV11-2 and J is TRBJ2-7, with 9 bases fitting TRBD2. Germline V lookup: CDR1 SGHAT, CDR2 FQNNGV. V shed 4 bases, J shed 3 bases, and the junction held 7 bases outside the gene matches. The CDR3 covers 15 residues. The chain's CDR3 is CASSYHSGGIYEQYV. CDR3 DNA sequence: TGTGCCAGCAGCTACCATAGCGGGGGAATCTACGAGCAGTACGTC.

The chain links TRBV6-2 or TRBV6-3 to TRBJ2-2, with D perhaps matching TRBD1 or TRBD2 (5 bases each). From germline, CDR1 is MNHEY and CDR2 SVGEGT. Trimming took off 10 bases at V and 1 base at J, with 13 bases between the two ends. This CDR3 region has 14 residues. The CDR3 DNA follows: TGTGCCATTCTGAGGGACCTGAACACCGGGGAGCTGTTTTTT. It is translated as CAILRDLNTGELFF.

The V call is TRBV5-1, the J call TRBJ1-1; D uncertain. Germline V lookup: CDR1 SGHRS, CDR2 YFSETQ. V was cut by 3 bases and J by 0 bases, with 9 bases left in between. This CDR3 has 14 amino acids. The CDR3 is CASSSQAMNTEAFF. The DNA for the CDR3 is TGCGCCAGCAGCTCCCAGGCCATGAACACTGAAGCTTTCTTT.

J is TRBJ2-5 and V is TRBV7-2, with D tentatively TRBD1 (6 bases). CDR3 length equals 16 residues. Germline V lookup: CDR1 SGHTA, CDR2 FQGNSA. V lost 5 bases to trimming and J lost 5 bases, with 21 bases between them. In DNA, the CDR3 is TGTGCCAGCAGCCCAGGGGTTCGGCTATCCGGGGAGACCCAGTACTTC. Protein: CASSPGVRLSGETQYF.

This clonotype was recorded a few times. The chain carries TRBV10-3 and TRBJ2-5; a possible D gene is TRBD1 (5 bases). Trimming cost V 4 bases and J 3 bases, with 12 bases left between them. Germline V gene data show CDR1 as ENHRY and CDR2 as SYGVKD. The CDR3 is made up of 14 amino acids. The CDR3 is CAISVQGPEETQYF. In DNA form, the CDR3 reads TGTGCCATCAGTGTCCAGGGTCCCGAAGAGACCCAGTACTTC.

The rearrangement links TRBV20-1 to TRBJ1-1; perhaps TRBD1 as D (6 bases). The germline V gene encodes CDR1 DFQATT and CDR2 SNEGSKA (reference sequence). This CDR3 region has 14 residues. Trimming left V 5 bases short and J 3 bases short, with 16 bases between. The CDR3 region has the DNA TGCAGTGCTGAAGGGACACCGGGGGACACTGAAGCTTTCTTT. As protein: CSAEGTPGDTEAFF.

This clonotype appeared many times. The rearrangement joins TRBV29-1 to TRBJ2-4; D uncertain. The CDR3 contains 15 residues. The germline V gene has CDR1 SQVTM and CDR2 ANQGSEA. The V and J ends lost 5 bases and 0 bases respectively, with 14 bases between them. As DNA, the CDR3 is TGCAGCGTTCTCCGACCTGGGATAGCCAAAAACATTCAGTACTTC. Protein product: CSVLRPGIAKNIQYF.

The V gene is TRBV28, the J gene TRBJ1-2; D not resolved. The CDR3 runs 12 residues. V gave up 6 bases and J gave up 4 bases, with 9 bases separating them. Germline V gene sequence: CDR1 MDHEN, CDR2 SYDVKM. The CDR3 DNA reads TGTGCCAGCAGCAGACTTTCCTATGGCTACACCTTC. Translation gives CASSRLSYGYTF.

This clonotype turned up a few times. The V and J genes are TRBV5-4 and TRBJ2-2, with 10 bases fitting TRBD1. After removal of 5 bases from V and 7 bases from J, the junction contained 8 bases not matched to a gene. This CDR3 comprises 15 residues. Per the germline V gene, CDR1 is SGHNT and CDR2 is YYREEE (reference sequence). DNA of the CDR3: TGTGCCAGCAGAACCGGGACAGGGGCCCACGGGGAGCTGTTTTTT. It yields the protein CASRTGTGAHGELFF.

This chain uses TRBV6-2 or TRBV6-3 with TRBJ2-3; D could derive from TRBD1 or TRBD2 (5 bases each). The CDR3 consists of 13 residues. Germline lookup yields CDR1 MNHEY and CDR2 SVGEGT. V gave up 5 bases and J gave up 6 bases, with 12 bases separating them. In DNA, the CDR3 is TGTGCCAGCAGTCGGGACCTAGGGGATACGCAGTATTTT. This translates into CASSRDLGDTQYF.

The V call is TRBV11-2, the J call TRBJ1-2; D gene ambiguous. This CDR3 spans 13 amino acids. The V gene's germline CDR1 is SGHAT and CDR2 FQNNGV. Trimming took off 0 bases at V and 4 bases at J, with 6 bases between the two ends. The DNA of the CDR3 is TGTGCCAGCAGCTTAGATTTCCGCTATGGCTACACCTTC. It is translated as CASSLDFRYGYTF.

On this clonotype itself: Being one base from a much bigger clone, this may be a read error. The V gene is TRBV10-3, the J gene TRBJ1-2; D is uncertain. V was pared by 5 bases and J by 4 bases, with 14 bases between. The germline gives CDR1 ENHRY, CDR2 SYGVKD. The CDR3 runs 14 residues. CDR3 in DNA: TGTGCCATCAGTCTCGGATCCGGGGTCTATGGCTACACCTTC. Its translation is CAISLGSGVYGYTF.

This clonotype was counted a few times. The chain joins TRBV6-2 or TRBV6-3 to TRBJ2-7; TRBD1 might be the D (6 bases). The CDR3 length is 13 residues. V was cut by 6 bases and J by 3 bases, with 12 bases left in between. Germline CDR1 and CDR2: MNHEY and SVGEGT. CDR3: CASSGLGGYEQYF. The DNA of the CDR3 is TGTGCCAGCAGCGGTCTAGGGGGCTACGAGCAGTACTTC.

The chain joins TRBV29-1 to TRBJ2-1; 11 nucleotides agree with TRBD2. CDR3 length equals 13 residues. CDR1 and CDR2 from the germline V gene are SQVTM and ANQGSEA. J gave up 7 bases and V 6 bases, and 5 bases lay outside the gene matches. The CDR3 bases are TGCAGCGTCCTTAGCGGGGGGGTGAATGAGCAGTTCTTC. Residues: CSVLSGGVNEQFF.

V is TRBV5-1 and J is TRBJ2-5; tentative D call: TRBD2 (6 bases). The CDR3 is 16 amino acids. Germline values: CDR1 SGHRS, CDR2 YFSETQ. Between the trimmed V and J ends, which lost 4 bases and 5 bases, there was a span of 21 bases. The CDR3 region has the DNA TGCGCCAGCAGCCCTCCGGGACTCAAGGGGAGCGAGACCCAGTACTTC. Protein sequence: CASSPPGLKGSETQYF.

This clonotype was observed many times. V gene TRBV5-6 combines with J gene TRBJ2-2; 12 bases align to TRBD2. Germline CDR1 reads SGHDT; CDR2 reads YYEEEE. The V segment lost 3 bases and the J segment 1 base; nucleotides outside the gene matches: 1. This CDR3 is 16 amino acids long. The CDR3 region has the DNA TGTGCCAGCAGCTGGGGACTAGCGGGGAACACCGGGGAGCTGTTTTTT. It specifies CASSWGLAGNTGELFF.

The chain recombines TRBV12-3 or TRBV12-4 with TRBJ1-2; TRBD1 might be the D (6 bases). The CDR3 is 16 amino acids. Trimming removed 5 bases at V and 3 bases at J, with 19 bases between. CDR3 in amino acids: CASSHGVRGADYGYTF. The CDR3 DNA is TGTGCCAGCAGTCATGGGGTGCGGGGGGCGGACTATGGCTACACCTTC.

The chain has TRBV20-1 and TRBJ2-1, with 8 bases lining up with TRBD1. Per germline, CDR1 DFQATT and CDR2 SNEGSKA (reference sequence). This CDR3 has 15 residues. V dropped 0 bases and J dropped 5; count of bases not matched to a gene: 6. The CDR3 coding sequence is TGCAGTGCTAGAGAGAGGACAGGGTTACACAATGAGCAGTTCTTC. Translation gives CSARERTGLHNEQFF.

The chain carries TRBV3-1 and TRBJ2-1; 7 bases fit TRBD1. This CDR3 region has 14 residues. Germline CDR1 reads LGHDT; CDR2 reads YNNKEL (reference sequence). The V and J ends lost 4 bases and 6 bases, in that order; junction bases with no gene match: 6. The CDR3 coding sequence is TGTGCCAGCAGCCGACAGGGTACCGGCAATGAGCAGTTCTTC. Residues: CASSRQGTGNEQFF.